These 10 T cell receptor beta chains were all obtained from the same sample, sequenced in a study of T-cell reconstitution after alpha-beta-depleted transplantation in children. This sample's TCRbeta library carried unique molecular identifier barcodes. TCRdb reprocessed the PCR reads with MiXCR, giving one entry per CDR3 protein. The sample shows just over 70,000 distinct CDR3 sequences, approximately 7.3% of them seen only once. The sequencing used PBMCs from the stem cell graft donor, collected from the stem cell graft. Receptors originate from a human donor who donated a stem cell graft to a child with acute lymphoblastic leukemia.

This clonotype was observed at least ten times. The chain joins TRBV5-1 to TRBJ2-1; 7 nucleotides match TRBD2. From germline, CDR1 is SGHRS and CDR2 YFSETQ. Trimming at V came to 2 bases and at J to 0 bases, leaving 5 bases not matched to a gene. The CDR3 contains 16 residues. The CDR3 nucleotides read TGCGCCAGCAGCTTAGGGGACTATAGCTCCTACAATGAGCAGTTCTTC. Translating gives CASSLGDYSSYNEQFF.

This clonotype was counted many times. The DNA of the CDR3 is TGTGCCATCAGGAATCAAGCAGATACGCAGTATTTT. Protein sequence: CAIRNQADTQYF. V gene TRBV10-3 combines with J gene TRBJ2-3; no reliable D call. Trimming took 6 bases from V and 4 from J, leaving 8 bases between them. The CDR3 sequence is 12 residues long. Per germline, CDR1 ENHRY and CDR2 SYGVKD.

This clonotype was observed at least ten times. The chain is built from TRBV9 and TRBJ2-5, with D hard to call. Trimming cost V 3 bases and J 7 bases, with 16 bases left between them. Germline loops: CDR1 SGDLS, CDR2 YYNGEE. The CDR3 sequence is 14 residues long. CDR3 amino acids: CASSGANGPGTQYF. The CDR3 region has the DNA TGTGCCAGCAGCGGAGCGAACGGCCCAGGGACCCAGTACTTC. The variable domain in full, with the rest retrieved from reference TRBV9 and TRBJ2-5, is DSGVTQTPKHLITATGQRVTLRCSPRSGDLSVYWYQQSLDQGLQFLIQYYNGEERAKGNILERFSAQQFPDLHSELNLSSLELGDSALYFCASSGANGPGTQYFGPGTRLLVL.

This clonotype was seen ten or more times. The genes are TRBV28 and TRBJ1-5; D gene unclear. Looked up from germline, CDR1 is MDHEN and CDR2 is SYDVKM. The V gene lost 3 bases and the J gene lost 3 bases, with 15 bases spanning the gap. This CDR3 is built from 16 residues. CDR3 in DNA: TGTGCCAGCAGTTTCCTAGGGAAAAGGAACAATCAGCCCCAGCATTTT. Encoded protein: CASSFLGKRNNQPQHF.

This clonotype showed up many times. The rearrangement links TRBV9 to TRBJ2-1; 10 bases match TRBD2. This CDR3 spans 16 amino acids. Germline assignment: CDR1 SGDLS and CDR2 YYNGEE. V dropped 4 bases and J dropped 1; count of bases not matched to a gene: 5. CDR3 region: CASSPSGGASYNEQFF. CDR3 sequence (DNA): TGTGCCAGCAGCCCCAGCGGGGGGGCTTCCTACAATGAGCAGTTCTTC.

Notes on this clonotype: One end of the junction does not line up with germline, which may come from a read error. This CDR3 reads CSSSGPTPRERETQYF. The DNA for the CDR3 is TGTTCCAGCAGCGGGCCCACCCCGAGAGAAAGAGAGACCCAGTACTTC. This rearrangement joins TRBV7-9 to TRBJ2-5, with D possibly being TRBD2 (6 bases). There are 16 residues in the CDR3. Germline V gives CDR1 SEHNR, CDR2 FQNEAQ (reference sequence).

The chain is built from TRBV12-3 or TRBV12-4 and TRBJ2-3, with 7 bases matching TRBD2. The V and J ends lost 5 bases and 4 bases, in that order; junction bases with no gene match: 9. The CDR3 spans 15 residues. CDR3 in DNA: TGTGCCAGCAGTCCGAGCGGGACGGCTTCAGATACGCAGTATTTT. Protein: CASSPSGTASDTQYF.

This clonotype was recorded at least ten times. The chain employs TRBV12-3 or TRBV12-4 and TRBJ1-2, with TRBD1 identical over 7 bases. Trimming at V came to 6 bases and at J to 4 bases, leaving 8 bases not matched to a gene. There are 14 residues in the CDR3. CDR3 residues: CASSLGTVTYGYTF. In DNA, the CDR3 is TGTGCCAGCAGCCTCGGGACAGTTACCTATGGCTACACCTTC.

This chain links TRBV29-1 with TRBJ2-2; 9 bases line up with TRBD1. Germline-derived CDR1 and CDR2 are SQVTM and ANQGSEA. The CDR3 contains 14 residues. After removal of 4 bases from V and 3 bases from J, the junction contained 3 bases not matched to a gene. This CDR3 is CSVGDREHTGELFF. CDR3 nucleotides: TGCAGCGTTGGGGACAGGGAACACACCGGGGAGCTGTTTTTT.

This clonotype was detected only a few times. J is TRBJ2-7 and V is TRBV5-1; 7 bases line up with TRBD2. The CDR3 length is 15 residues. V lost 6 bases and J lost 0; bases outside the gene matches: 9. Germline V lookup: CDR1 SGHRS, CDR2 YFSETQ. The CDR3 bases are TGCGCCAGCAACCCTAGCGGCTTTAGCTCCTACGAGCAGTACTTC. Its protein is CASNPSGFSSYEQYF.